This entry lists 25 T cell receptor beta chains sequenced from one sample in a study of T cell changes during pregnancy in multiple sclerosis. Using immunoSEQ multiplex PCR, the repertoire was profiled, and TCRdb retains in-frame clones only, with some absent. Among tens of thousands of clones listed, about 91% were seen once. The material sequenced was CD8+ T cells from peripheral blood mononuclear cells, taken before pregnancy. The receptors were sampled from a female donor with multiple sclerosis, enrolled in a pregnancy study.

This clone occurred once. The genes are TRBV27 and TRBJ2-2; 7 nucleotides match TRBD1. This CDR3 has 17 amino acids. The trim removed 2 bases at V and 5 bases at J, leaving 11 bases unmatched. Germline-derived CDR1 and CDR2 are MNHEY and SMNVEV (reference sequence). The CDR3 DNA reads TGTGCCAGCAGTTTAACCCCCTCTCAGGGGGTAACCGGGGAGCTGTTTTTT. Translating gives CASSLTPSQGVTGELFF.

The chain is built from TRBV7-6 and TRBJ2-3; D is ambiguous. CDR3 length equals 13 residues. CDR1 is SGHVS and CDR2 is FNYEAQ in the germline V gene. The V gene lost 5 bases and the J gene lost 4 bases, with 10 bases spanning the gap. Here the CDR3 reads CASSPVSADTQYF. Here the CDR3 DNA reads TGTGCCAGCAGCCCTGTGTCCGCAGATACGCAGTATTTT.

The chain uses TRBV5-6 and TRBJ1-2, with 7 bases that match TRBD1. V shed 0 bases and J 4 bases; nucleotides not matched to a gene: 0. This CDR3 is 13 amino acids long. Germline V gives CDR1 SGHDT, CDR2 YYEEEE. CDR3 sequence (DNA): TGTGCCAGCAGCTTGGGGGACAGCTATGGCTACACCTTC. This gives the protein CASSLGDSYGYTF. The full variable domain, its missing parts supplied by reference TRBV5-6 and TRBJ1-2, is DAGVTQSPTHLIKTRGQQVTLRCSPKSGHDTVSWYQQALGQGPQFIFQYYEEEERQRGNFPDRFSGHQFPNYSSELNVNALLLGDSALYLCASSLGDSYGYTFGSGTRLTVV.

In nucleotides, the CDR3 is TGTGCCAGCAGTTTTCGGGGAGGCGAGCAGTACTTC. Amino acid sequence: CASSFRGGEQYF. The chain employs TRBV6-9 and TRBJ2-7; D might be TRBD2 (6 bases). The CDR3 spans 12 residues. Germline lookup yields CDR1 MNHGY and CDR2 SVAAGI. Trimming stripped 4 bases from V and 6 bases from J, with 10 bases between.

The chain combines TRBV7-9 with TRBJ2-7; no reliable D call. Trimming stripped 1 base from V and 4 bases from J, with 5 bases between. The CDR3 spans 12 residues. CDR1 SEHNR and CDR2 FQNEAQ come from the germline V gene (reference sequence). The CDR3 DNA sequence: TGTGCCAGCAGCTTAGGCAGTTACGAGCAGTACTTC. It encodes CASSLGSYEQYF. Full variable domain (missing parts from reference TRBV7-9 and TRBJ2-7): DTGVSQNPRHKITKRGQNVTFRCDPISEHNRLYWYRQTLGQGPEFLTYFQNEAQLEKSRLLSDRFSAERPKGSFSTLEIQRTEQGDSAMYLCASSLGSYEQYFGPGTRLTVT.

CDR3 loop: CSVSETGRRQPQHF. The DNA of the CDR3 is TGCAGCGTTAGCGAGACAGGGAGGAGACAGCCCCAGCATTTT. This chain joins TRBV29-1 and TRBJ1-5; TRBD1 matches 7 bases. The junction had 11 bases not matched to a gene; V was cut back by 5 bases and J by 7 bases. Germline V gene data show CDR1 as SQVTM and CDR2 as ANQGSEA. The CDR3 sequence is 14 residues long.

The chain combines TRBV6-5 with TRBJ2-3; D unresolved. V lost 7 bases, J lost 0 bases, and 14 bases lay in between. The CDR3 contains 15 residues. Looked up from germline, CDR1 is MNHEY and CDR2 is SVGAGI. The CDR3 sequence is CASKIGQVSTDTQYF. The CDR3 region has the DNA TGTGCCAGCAAAATAGGTCAGGTGAGCACAGATACGCAGTATTTT.

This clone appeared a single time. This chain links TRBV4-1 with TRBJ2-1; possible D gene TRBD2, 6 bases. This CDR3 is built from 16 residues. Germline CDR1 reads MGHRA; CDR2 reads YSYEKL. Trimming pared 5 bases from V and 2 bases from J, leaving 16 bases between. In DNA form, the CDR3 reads TGCGCCAGCAGCTTCCGTGGGGGGTCCGCCTACAATGAGCAGTTCTTC. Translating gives CASSFRGGSAYNEQFF.

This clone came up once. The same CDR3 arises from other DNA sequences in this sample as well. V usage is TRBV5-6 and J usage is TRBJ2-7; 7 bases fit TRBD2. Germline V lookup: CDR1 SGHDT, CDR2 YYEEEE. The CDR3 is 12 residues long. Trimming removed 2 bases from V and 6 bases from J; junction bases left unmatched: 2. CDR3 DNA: TGTGCCAGCAGCTTCGGCGGGGGCGAGCAGTACTTC. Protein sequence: CASSFGGGEQYF. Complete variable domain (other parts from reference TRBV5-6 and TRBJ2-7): DAGVTQSPTHLIKTRGQQVTLRCSPKSGHDTVSWYQQALGQGPQFIFQYYEEEERQRGNFPDRFSGHQFPNYSSELNVNALLLGDSALYLCASSFGGGEQYFGPGTRLTVT.

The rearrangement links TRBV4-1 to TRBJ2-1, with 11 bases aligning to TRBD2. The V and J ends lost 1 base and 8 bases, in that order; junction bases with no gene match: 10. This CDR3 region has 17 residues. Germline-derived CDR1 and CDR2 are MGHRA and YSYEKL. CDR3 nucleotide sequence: TGCGCCAGCAGCCAAGTGTCTAGCGGGGGGTCCGGGTATGAGCAGTTCTTC. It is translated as CASSQVSSGGSGYEQFF.

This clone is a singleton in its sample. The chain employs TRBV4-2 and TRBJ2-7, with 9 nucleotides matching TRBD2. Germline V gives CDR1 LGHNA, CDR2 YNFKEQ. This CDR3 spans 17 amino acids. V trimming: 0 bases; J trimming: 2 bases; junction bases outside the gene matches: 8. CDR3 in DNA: TGTGCCAGCAGCCAAGATGCCAGCGGGGGGACTACCTACGAGCAGTACTTC. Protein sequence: CASSQDASGGTTYEQYF.

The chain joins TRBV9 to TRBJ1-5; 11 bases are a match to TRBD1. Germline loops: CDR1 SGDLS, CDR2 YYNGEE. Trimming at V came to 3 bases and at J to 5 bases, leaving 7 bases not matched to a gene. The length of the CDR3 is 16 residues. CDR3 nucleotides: TGTGCCAGCAGCGCGCCGGGACAGGGGGAGGATCAGCCCCAGCATTTT. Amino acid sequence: CASSAPGQGEDQPQHF.

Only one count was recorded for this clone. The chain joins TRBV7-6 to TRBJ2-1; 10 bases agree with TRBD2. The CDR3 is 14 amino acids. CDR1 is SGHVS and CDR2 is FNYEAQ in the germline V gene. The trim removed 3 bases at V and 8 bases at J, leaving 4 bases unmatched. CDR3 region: CASSFTSGVHEQFF. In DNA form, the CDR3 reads TGTGCCAGCAGCTTTACTAGCGGGGTTCATGAGCAGTTCTTC.

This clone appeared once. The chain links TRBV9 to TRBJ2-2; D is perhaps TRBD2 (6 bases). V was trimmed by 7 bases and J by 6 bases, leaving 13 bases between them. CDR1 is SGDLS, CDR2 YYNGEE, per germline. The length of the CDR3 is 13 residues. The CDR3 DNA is TGTGCCAGCGGGACCCCGGGAGCCGGGGAGCTGTTTTTT. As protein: CASGTPGAGELFF.

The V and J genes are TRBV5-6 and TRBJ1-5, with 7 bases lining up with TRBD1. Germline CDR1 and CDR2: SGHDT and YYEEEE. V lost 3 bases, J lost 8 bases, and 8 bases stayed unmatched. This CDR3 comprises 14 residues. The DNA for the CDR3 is TGTGCCAGCAGCTCTGGAGGGGGCGGGAAGCCCCAGCATTTT. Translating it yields CASSSGGGGKPQHF.

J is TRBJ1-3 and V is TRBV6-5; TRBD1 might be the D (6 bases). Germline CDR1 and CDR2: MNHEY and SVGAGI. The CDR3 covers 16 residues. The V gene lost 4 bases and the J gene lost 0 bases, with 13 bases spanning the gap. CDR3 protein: CASSLGQRLSGNTIYF. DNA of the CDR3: TGTGCCAGCAGTTTAGGACAGAGACTCTCTGGAAACACCATATATTTT.

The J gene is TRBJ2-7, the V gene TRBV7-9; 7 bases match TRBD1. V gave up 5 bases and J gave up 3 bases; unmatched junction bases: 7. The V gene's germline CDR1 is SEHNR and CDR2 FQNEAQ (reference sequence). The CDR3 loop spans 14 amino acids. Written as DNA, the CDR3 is TGTGCCAGCAGCCCTCGACAGGGTAACTACGAGCAGTACTTC. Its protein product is CASSPRQGNYEQYF. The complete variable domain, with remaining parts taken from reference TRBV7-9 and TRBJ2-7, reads DTGVSQNPRHKITKRGQNVTFRCDPISEHNRLYWYRQTLGQGPEFLTYFQNEAQLEKSRLLSDRFSAERPKGSFSTLEIQRTEQGDSAMYLCASSPRQGNYEQYFGPGTRLTVT.

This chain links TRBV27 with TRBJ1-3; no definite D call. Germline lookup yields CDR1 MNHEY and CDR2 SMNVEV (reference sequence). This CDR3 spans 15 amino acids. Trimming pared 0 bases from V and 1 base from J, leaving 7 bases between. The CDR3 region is CASSLSRGSGNTIYF. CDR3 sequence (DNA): TGTGCCAGCAGTTTATCGAGAGGGTCTGGAAACACCATATATTTT.

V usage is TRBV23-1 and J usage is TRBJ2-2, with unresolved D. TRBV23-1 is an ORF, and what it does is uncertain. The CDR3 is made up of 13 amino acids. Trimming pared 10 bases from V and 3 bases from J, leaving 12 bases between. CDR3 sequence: CANAPKDTGELFF. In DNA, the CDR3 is TGCGCCAATGCCCCTAAAGACACCGGGGAGCTGTTTTTT.

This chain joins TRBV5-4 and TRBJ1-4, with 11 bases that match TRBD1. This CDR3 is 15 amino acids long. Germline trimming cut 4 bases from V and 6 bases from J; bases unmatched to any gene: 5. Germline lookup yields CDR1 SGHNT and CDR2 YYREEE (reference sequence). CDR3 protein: CASSIRTGGYEKLFF. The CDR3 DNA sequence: TGTGCCAGCAGCATCCGGACAGGGGGCTATGAAAAACTGTTTTTT.

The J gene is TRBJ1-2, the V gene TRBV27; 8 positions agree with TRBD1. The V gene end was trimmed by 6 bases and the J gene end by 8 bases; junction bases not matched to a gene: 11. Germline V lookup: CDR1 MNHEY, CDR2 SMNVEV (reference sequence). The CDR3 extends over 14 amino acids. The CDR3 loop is CASRHTGGLGGYTF. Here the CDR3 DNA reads TGTGCCAGCAGGCACACAGGGGGACTGGGCGGCTACACCTTC.

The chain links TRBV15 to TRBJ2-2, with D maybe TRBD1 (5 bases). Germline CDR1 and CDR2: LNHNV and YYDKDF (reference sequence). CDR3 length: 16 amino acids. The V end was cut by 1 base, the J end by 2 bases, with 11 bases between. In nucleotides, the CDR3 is TGTGCCACCAGCAGAGTAGGGGCGGTTAACACCGGGGAGCTGTTTTTT. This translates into CATSRVGAVNTGELFF.

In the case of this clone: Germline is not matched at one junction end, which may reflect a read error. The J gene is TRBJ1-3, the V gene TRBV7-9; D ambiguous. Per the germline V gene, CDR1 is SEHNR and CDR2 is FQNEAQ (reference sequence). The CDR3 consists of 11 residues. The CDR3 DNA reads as TGTGCCAGCAGCTTAGAGAAGGCGAGGGTTTTT. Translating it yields CASSLEKARVF.

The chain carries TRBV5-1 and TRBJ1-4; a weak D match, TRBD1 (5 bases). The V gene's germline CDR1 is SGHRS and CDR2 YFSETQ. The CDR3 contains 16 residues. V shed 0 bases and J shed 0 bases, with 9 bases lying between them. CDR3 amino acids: CASSLDDSPTNEKLFF. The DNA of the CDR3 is TGCGCCAGCAGCTTGGATGACAGCCCAACTAATGAAAAACTGTTTTTT.

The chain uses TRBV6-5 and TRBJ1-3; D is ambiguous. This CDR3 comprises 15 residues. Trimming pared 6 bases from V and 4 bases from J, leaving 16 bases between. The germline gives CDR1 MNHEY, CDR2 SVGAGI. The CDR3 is CASSPEQWAGNTIYF. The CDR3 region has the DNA TGTGCCAGCAGCCCAGAACAATGGGCCGGAAACACCATATATTTT.